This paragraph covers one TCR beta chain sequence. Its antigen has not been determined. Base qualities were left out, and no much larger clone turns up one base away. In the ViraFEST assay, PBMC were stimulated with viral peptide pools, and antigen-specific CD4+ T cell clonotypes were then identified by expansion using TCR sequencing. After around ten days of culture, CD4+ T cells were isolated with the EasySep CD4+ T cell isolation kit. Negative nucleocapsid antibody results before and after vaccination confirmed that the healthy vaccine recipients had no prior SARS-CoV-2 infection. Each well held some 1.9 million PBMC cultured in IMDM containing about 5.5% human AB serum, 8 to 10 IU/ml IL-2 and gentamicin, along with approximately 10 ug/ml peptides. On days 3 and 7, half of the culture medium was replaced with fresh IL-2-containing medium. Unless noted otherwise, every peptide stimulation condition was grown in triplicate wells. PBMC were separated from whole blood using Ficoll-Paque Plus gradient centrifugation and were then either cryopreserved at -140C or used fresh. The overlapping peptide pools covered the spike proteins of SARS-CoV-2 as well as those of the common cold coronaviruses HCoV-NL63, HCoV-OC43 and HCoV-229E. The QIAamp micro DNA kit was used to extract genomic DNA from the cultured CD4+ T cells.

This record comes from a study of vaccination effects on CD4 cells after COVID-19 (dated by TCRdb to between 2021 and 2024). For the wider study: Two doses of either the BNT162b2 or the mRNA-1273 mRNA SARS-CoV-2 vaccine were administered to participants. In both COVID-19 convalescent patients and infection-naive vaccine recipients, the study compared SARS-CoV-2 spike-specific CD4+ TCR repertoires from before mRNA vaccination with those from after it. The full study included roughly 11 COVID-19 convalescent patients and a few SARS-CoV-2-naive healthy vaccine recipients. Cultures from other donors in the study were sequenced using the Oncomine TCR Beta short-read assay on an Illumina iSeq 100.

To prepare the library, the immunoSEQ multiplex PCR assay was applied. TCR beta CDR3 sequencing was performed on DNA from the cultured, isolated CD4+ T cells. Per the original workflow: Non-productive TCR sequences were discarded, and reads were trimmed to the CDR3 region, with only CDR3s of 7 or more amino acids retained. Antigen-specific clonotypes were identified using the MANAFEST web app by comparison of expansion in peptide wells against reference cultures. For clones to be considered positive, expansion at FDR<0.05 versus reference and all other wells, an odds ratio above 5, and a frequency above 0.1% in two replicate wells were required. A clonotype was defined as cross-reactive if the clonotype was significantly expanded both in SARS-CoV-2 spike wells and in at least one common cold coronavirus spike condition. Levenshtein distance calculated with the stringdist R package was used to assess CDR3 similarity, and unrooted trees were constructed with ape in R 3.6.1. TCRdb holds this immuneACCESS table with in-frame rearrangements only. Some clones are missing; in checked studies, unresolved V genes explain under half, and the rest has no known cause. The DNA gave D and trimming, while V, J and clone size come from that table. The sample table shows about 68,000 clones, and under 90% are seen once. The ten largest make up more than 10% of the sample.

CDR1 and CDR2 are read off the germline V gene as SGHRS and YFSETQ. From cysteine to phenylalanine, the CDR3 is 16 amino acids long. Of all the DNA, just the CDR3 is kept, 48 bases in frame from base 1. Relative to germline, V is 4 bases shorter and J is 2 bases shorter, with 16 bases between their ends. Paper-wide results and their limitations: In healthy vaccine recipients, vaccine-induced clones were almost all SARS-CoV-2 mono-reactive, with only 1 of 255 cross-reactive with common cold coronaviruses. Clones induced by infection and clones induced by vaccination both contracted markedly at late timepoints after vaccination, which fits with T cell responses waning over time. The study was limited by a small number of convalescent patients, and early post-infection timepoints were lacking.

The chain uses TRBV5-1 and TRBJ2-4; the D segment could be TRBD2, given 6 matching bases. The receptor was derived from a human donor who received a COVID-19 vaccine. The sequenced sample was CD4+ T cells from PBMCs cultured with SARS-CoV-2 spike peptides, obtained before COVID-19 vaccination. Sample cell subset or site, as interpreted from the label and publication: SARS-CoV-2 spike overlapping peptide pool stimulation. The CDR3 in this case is CASSRAGGDSKNIQYF. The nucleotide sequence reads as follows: TGCGCCAGCAGCAGAGCCGGAGGGGACTCCAAAAACATTCAGTACTTC.